This T cell receptor beta chain was obtained from a study of cytotoxic CD8 clonotypes in ibrutinib-treated CLL. This clone was counted a few times. There are 16 residues in the CDR3. Germline V CDR1 and CDR2: LGHNA, YNFKEQ. The V end was cut by 1 base, the J end by 0 bases, with 9 bases between. This table comes from immunoSEQ multiplex PCR, and its TCRdb copy is limited to in-frame clones, with some not included. Of around 140,000 clones listed, roughly 88% are singletons. The gene calls are TRBV4-2 and TRBJ1-4, with TRBD1 as a possible D gene (6 bases). This material consisted of PBMCs, taken after 24 months of ibrutinib treatment. The receptor was derived from a human donor with chronic lymphocytic leukemia. CDR3 sequence (DNA): TGTGCCAGCAGCCAAGGGGACATCTCAACTAATGAAAAACTGTTTTTT. This sequence encodes CASSQGDISTNEKLFF.